This TCR beta chain was sequenced during a study of blood T cell repertoires in COVID-19. The CDR3 sequence is 15 residues long. Germline lookup yields CDR1 SGHRS and CDR2 YFSETQ. V gave up 6 bases and J gave up 4 bases; unmatched junction bases: 5. Method: immunoSEQ multiplex PCR; TCRdb's copy keeps in-frame clones and lacks some. Of approximately 270,000 clones listed, 80% to 90% are singletons. This chain uses TRBV5-1 with TRBJ2-2; 11 bases match TRBD1. The TCR was taken from an elderly man with acute or convalescent COVID-19. Input material: peripheral blood. The CDR3 DNA sequence: TGCGCCAGCACCGGGACAGGGGGTCGCACCGGGGAGCTGTTTTTT. This encodes CASTGTGGRTGELFF.